This T cell receptor (beta chain) was recovered during a study of OX40 agonist ivuxolimab in advanced cancers. Study-level findings and limits: Low clonal expansion, among the lowest seen, marked partial responders at 0.1-3.0 mg/kg. Expanded peripheral T-cell antigen specificity went undetermined. At doses 0.1 to 3.0 mg/kg, CD4+ and CD8+ clones expanded.

This clone appeared a few times. What it recognizes is unknown. This CDR3 is also generated by other DNA sequences in the sample. The CDR3 is made up of 13 amino acids. V lost 5 bases and J 1 base, leaving 9 bases between the germline ends. CDR1 and CDR2 from the germline V gene are MNHNY and SVGAGI (reference sequence). TCRdb's copy holds only in-frame clones and misses some; the assay was immunoSEQ multiplex PCR. Counted here are 15,000 to 20,000 clones, about three quarters occurring once; the ten biggest clones make up 46%. The receptor's source is an adult with an advanced solid tumor such as melanoma, head and neck, liver or kidney cancer. This chain uses TRBV6-6 with TRBJ2-7; a possible D gene is TRBD1 (6 bases). Sequences were derived from CD4+ or CD8+ T cells sorted from blood, sampled in a trial of the OX40 agonist ivuxolimab. The CDR3 reads CASSPTGSYEQYF. The CDR3 coding sequence is TGTGCCAGCAGTCCGACAGGATCCTACGAGCAGTACTTC.